The 27 T cell receptor beta chains below come from one sample, sequenced in a study of response to subunit inactivated influenza vaccine. TCRdb analysed the RT-PCR reads with MiXCR anew, one entry per CDR3 protein. The table shows approximately 700,000 distinct CDR3 sequences, with 15% to 19% occurring only once. The sequencing used PBMCs from blood, collected 11 to 12 days after vaccination. The receptors stem from a man aged 45 to 65 who received an inactivated influenza vaccine.

This clonotype was recorded a few times. The chain has TRBV7-2 and TRBJ2-5; no reliable D call. Trimming pared 1 base from V and 4 bases from J, leaving 16 bases between. This CDR3 is 16 amino acids long. CDR1 SGHTA and CDR2 FQGNSA come from the germline V gene. CDR3 DNA sequence: TGTGCCAGCAGCTTAGGCCCCAGGAAGAATGGAGAGACCCAGTACTTC. This sequence encodes CASSLGPRKNGETQYF.

A few counts support this clonotype. This chain links TRBV29-1 with TRBJ2-7; possible D gene TRBD2, 5 bases. The CDR3 runs to 14 residues. Trimming stripped 5 bases from V and 0 bases from J, with 14 bases between. Germline values: CDR1 SQVTM, CDR2 ANQGSEA. The CDR3 is CSVKPGSNSYEQYF. The CDR3 coding sequence is TGCAGCGTTAAACCGGGAAGCAACTCCTACGAGCAGTACTTC.

This clonotype appeared a few times. This rearrangement joins TRBV28 to TRBJ2-1, with 9 bases lining up with TRBD2. Germline-derived CDR1 and CDR2 are MDHEN and SYDVKM. The CDR3 extends over 14 amino acids. J lost 4 bases, V lost 10 bases, and 8 bases had no gene match. The CDR3 region is CATTMLAGYNEQFF. In nucleotides, the CDR3 is TGTGCCACCACCATGCTAGCGGGATACAATGAGCAGTTCTTC.

This clonotype was detected only a few times. The chain carries TRBV20-1 and TRBJ2-3; D is perhaps TRBD2 (7 bases). Germline CDR1 is DFQATT and CDR2 is SNEGSKA (reference sequence). This CDR3 contains 14 residues. V was pared by 6 bases and J by 6 bases, with 19 bases between. CDR3 coding DNA: TGCAGTGCCAAAGGGGGGAGGGCCAGGGATACGCAGTATTTT. Translated: CSAKGGRARDTQYF.

This rearrangement joins TRBV19 to TRBJ2-4, with no clear D. Trimming removed 6 bases from V and 0 bases from J, with 9 bases in between. This CDR3 has 14 amino acids. Germline-derived CDR1 and CDR2 are LNHDA and SQIVND (reference sequence). The DNA of the CDR3 is TGTGCCAGTAGCCAGGCAATAGCCAAAAACATTCAGTACTTC. This sequence encodes CASSQAIAKNIQYF.

The chain uses TRBV7-2 and TRBJ1-5, with D possibly matching TRBD1 (5 bases). The V and J ends lost 0 bases and 4 bases respectively, with 13 bases between them. Germline V lookup: CDR1 SGHTA, CDR2 FQGNSA. There are 16 residues in the CDR3. CDR3 in amino acids: CASSLAPGGRNQPQHF. The CDR3, as DNA: TGTGCCAGCAGCTTAGCGCCCGGGGGGAGGAATCAGCCCCAGCATTTT.

This chain joins TRBV20-1 and TRBJ2-5, with D possibly matching TRBD2 (5 bases). The germline V and J ends were trimmed by 1 base and 4 bases, with 13 bases remaining between them. Germline V gene data show CDR1 as DFQATT and CDR2 as SNEGSKA (reference sequence). This CDR3 region has 14 residues. The CDR3 DNA follows: TGCAGTGCTAGAGCGGCCGGGGTACTAGAGACCCAGTACTTC. This translates into CSARAAGVLETQYF.

The chain couples TRBV4-1 to TRBJ1-6; D not certain. Between the trimmed V and J ends, which lost 2 bases and 15 bases, there was a span of 17 bases. The CDR3 is 14 amino acids. Germline V gene sequence: CDR1 MGHRA, CDR2 YSYEKL. CDR3 loop: CASSQNPAGRSLHF. CDR3 coding DNA: TGCGCCAGCAGCCAAAACCCGGCGGGAAGAAGCCTCCACTTT.

The J gene is TRBJ1-2, the V gene TRBV28; D may be TRBD1 (5 bases). This CDR3 has 13 residues. Trimming removed 6 bases from V and 2 bases from J, with 10 bases in between. From germline, CDR1 is MDHEN and CDR2 SYDVKM. The CDR3: CASRRDANYGYTF. DNA for the CDR3: TGTGCCAGCAGGAGGGACGCCAACTATGGCTACACCTTC.

This clonotype was seen a few times. The chain uses TRBV5-1 and TRBJ1-5; 9 bases align to TRBD1. Trimming took 5 bases from V and 6 from J; bases not matched to a gene: 6. Per the germline V gene, CDR1 is SGHRS and CDR2 is YFSETQ. CDR3 length equals 14 residues. The DNA for the CDR3 is TGCGCCAGCAGGAGCGGGACAGGGACTCAGCCCCAGCATTTT. This encodes CASRSGTGTQPQHF.

This clonotype was seen at least ten times. The chain has TRBV14 and TRBJ2-2; D is possibly TRBD1 or TRBD2 (5 bases each). The CDR3 has 18 amino acids. Germline-derived CDR1 and CDR2 are SGHDN and FVKESK. V gave up 0 bases and J gave up 4 bases, with 18 bases separating them. The CDR3 reads CASSQDPVRGHLTGELFF. DNA for the CDR3: TGTGCCAGCAGCCAAGACCCGGTTCGGGGCCATCTCACCGGGGAGCTGTTTTTT.

V gene TRBV27 combines with J gene TRBJ2-5, with 12 bases fitting TRBD1. CDR1 and CDR2 from the germline V gene are MNHEY and SMNVEV (reference sequence). Trimming took 7 bases from V and 4 from J; bases not matched to a gene: 7. This CDR3 contains 15 residues. The CDR3 sequence is CASKMGQGARETQYF. In DNA, the CDR3 is TGTGCCAGCAAAATGGGACAGGGGGCGAGAGAGACCCAGTACTTC.

This clonotype was counted between two and nine times. This sequence joins TRBV24-1 and TRBJ2-3; 7 nucleotides line up with TRBD2. The ends lost 4 bases at V and 4 bases at J; junction bases unmatched: 13. CDR1 and CDR2 (germline): KGHDR, SFDVKD. This CDR3 has 17 residues. CDR3 region: CATSDPAGETMADTQYF. CDR3 nucleotide sequence: TGTGCCACCAGTGACCCCGCGGGGGAGACGATGGCAGATACGCAGTATTTT.

This clonotype appeared a few times. The rearrangement uses TRBV5-1 and TRBJ2-1; the match to TRBD2 covers 13 bases. J gave up 9 bases and V 4 bases, and 7 bases lay outside the gene matches. The CDR3 consists of 15 residues. Germline CDR1 is SGHRS and CDR2 is YFSETQ. The CDR3 nucleotides are TGCGCCAGCAGCCAACTAGCGGGAGGGCCCACTGAGCAGTTCTTC. Encoded protein: CASSQLAGGPTEQFF.

This clonotype was seen a few times. The chain couples TRBV27 to TRBJ2-1; the match to TRBD2 covers 7 bases. V was clipped by 5 bases and J by 15 bases; unmatched bases: 10. The CDR3 length is 12 residues. Germline V gene lookup returns CDR1 MNHEY and CDR2 SMNVEV (reference sequence). The CDR3, as DNA: TGTGCCAGCAGTGTCCAACTAGCGCGGTGGTTCTTC. Protein sequence: CASSVQLARWFF.

The rearrangement joins TRBV6-2 or TRBV6-3 to TRBJ2-2; 7 positions agree with TRBD2. The CDR3 extends over 14 amino acids. J was trimmed by 7 bases and V by 6 bases; bases with no gene match: 8. The germline V gene has CDR1 MNHEY and CDR2 SVGEGT. The CDR3: CASRGGRINGELFF. The CDR3, as DNA: TGTGCCAGCAGAGGCGGGAGAATCAACGGGGAGCTGTTTTTT.

This clonotype was observed a handful of times. The chain recombines TRBV20-1 with TRBJ2-7, with a possible D match to TRBD2 (6 bases). This CDR3 contains 14 residues. Germline V gene sequence: CDR1 DFQATT, CDR2 SNEGSKA (reference sequence). Trimming left V 6 bases short and J 2 bases short, with 17 bases between. CDR3 in DNA: TGCAGTGCAAATTGGGGCGGGACGCCCTACGAGCAGTACTTC. Protein: CSANWGGTPYEQYF.

The CDR3 DNA is TGCAGTGCTAGAGGGACTAGCGGGCCCTACGAGCAGTACTTC. Its protein is CSARGTSGPYEQYF. The V and J genes are TRBV20-1 and TRBJ2-7; the match to TRBD2 covers 11 bases. Germline V gene lookup returns CDR1 DFQATT and CDR2 SNEGSKA (reference sequence). The CDR3 runs 14 residues. Germline trimming cut 1 base from V and 2 bases from J; bases unmatched to any gene: 1.

The chain couples TRBV4-3 to TRBJ2-7; D may be TRBD1 (7 bases). V lost 0 bases and J lost 0, with 12 bases in between. CDR1 LGHNA and CDR2 YSLEER come from the germline V gene. The CDR3 spans 16 residues. The DNA of the CDR3 is TGCGCCAGCAGCCAAGAACGCGGGACAGCCTCCTACGAGCAGTACTTC. It yields the protein CASSQERGTASYEQYF.

The DNA of the CDR3 is TGCAGTGCTGATAGCGGGTCGAACACCGGGGAGCTGTTTTTT. Protein: CSADSGSNTGELFF. The J gene is TRBJ2-2, the V gene TRBV20-1; 7 positions agree with TRBD2. Germline CDR1 is DFQATT and CDR2 is SNEGSKA (reference sequence). The CDR3 consists of 14 residues. The V gene end was trimmed by 5 bases and the J gene end by 0 bases; junction bases not matched to a gene: 3.

J is TRBJ1-1 and V is TRBV20-1; 10 nucleotides agree with TRBD1. V trimming: 3 bases; J trimming: 1 base; junction bases outside the gene matches: 2. The CDR3 runs to 14 residues. The germline gives CDR1 DFQATT, CDR2 SNEGSKA (reference sequence). In DNA form, the CDR3 reads TGCAGTGCTAGGACAGGGGGCGGGAACACTGAAGCTTTCTTT. Translation gives CSARTGGGNTEAFF.

The rearrangement uses TRBV10-2 and TRBJ2-7; the D call may be TRBD1 or TRBD2 (5 bases each). Germline V gene data show CDR1 as WSHSY and CDR2 as SAAADI. The CDR3 spans 15 residues. V lost 3 bases, J lost 2 bases, and 14 bases lay in between. CDR3 residues: CASSETGAATYEQYF. The DNA of the CDR3 is TGCGCCAGCAGTGAAACCGGGGCAGCTACCTACGAGCAGTACTTC.

This rearrangement joins TRBV4-1 to TRBJ1-6; 8 nucleotides match TRBD1. Per the germline V gene, CDR1 is MGHRA and CDR2 is YSYEKL. The CDR3 extends over 17 amino acids. The junction had 12 bases not matched to a gene; V was cut back by 1 base and J by 10 bases. The CDR3 reads CASSQVGRTGGRSPLHF. The CDR3 region has the DNA TGCGCCAGCAGCCAAGTTGGCCGCACAGGGGGTAGATCACCCCTCCACTTT.

This clonotype was recorded a few times. The chain has TRBV12-3 or TRBV12-4 and TRBJ2-5; 7 nucleotides align to TRBD1. V lost 6 bases and J lost 3; bases outside the gene matches: 4. The CDR3 is 13 amino acids. Written as DNA, the CDR3 is TGTGCCAGCAGCTCCGGGACAGAAGAGACCCAGTACTTC. It codes for CASSSGTEETQYF.

This clonotype came up a few times. The chain couples TRBV10-2 to TRBJ2-2; the match to TRBD2 covers 12 bases. The CDR3 is made up of 15 amino acids. Germline CDR1 WSHSY, CDR2 SAAADI. V trimming: 7 bases; J trimming: 4 bases; junction bases outside the gene matches: 4. CDR3 in amino acids: CASIGLAGSTGELFF. The CDR3 DNA follows: TGCGCCAGCATCGGACTAGCGGGGTCCACCGGGGAGCTGTTTTTT.

The chain carries TRBV5-6 and TRBJ2-7; TRBD1 or TRBD2 may be the D gene (5 bases each). V was trimmed by 5 bases and J by 3 bases, leaving 15 bases between them. The germline gives CDR1 SGHDT, CDR2 YYEEEE. This CDR3 is built from 14 residues. This chain's CDR3 is CASSPRGRVYEQYF. The CDR3 DNA is TGTGCCAGCAGTCCTCGGGGCAGGGTCTACGAGCAGTACTTC.

This clonotype was picked up a small number of times. The rearrangement links TRBV7-2 to TRBJ2-7; D remains ambiguous. Trimming left V 5 bases short and J 1 base short, with 15 bases between. The CDR3 is made up of 15 amino acids. CDR1 and CDR2 from the germline V gene are SGHTA and FQGNSA. CDR3 amino acids: CASSPGRFLSYEQYF. The CDR3, as DNA: TGTGCCAGCAGCCCCGGCAGGTTCCTATCCTACGAGCAGTACTTC. The whole variable domain, filled in from reference TRBV7-2 and TRBJ2-7, reads GAGVSQSPSNKVTEKGKDVELRCDPISGHTALYWYRQSLGQGLEFLIYFQGNSAPDKSGLPSDRFSAERTGGSVSTLTIQRTQQEDSAVYLCASSPGRFLSYEQYFGPGTRLTVT.